This TCR beta chain came from a study of Graves' ophthalmopathy and Graves' hyperthyroidism. Broader study findings: Among expanded thyroid clonotypes above 0.001 frequency, most also occurred in blood.

CDR3 regions of TCR beta were amplified from RNA transcripts. RT-PCR in the first round used HTBI primers; a second-round multiplex PCR followed. TCRdb itself ran the multiplex PCR reads through MiXCR, one entry per CDR3 protein. The sample lists around 1,200,000 distinct CDR3 sequences; 35% to 45% were seen once. A single count supports this clonotype. Its antigen is as yet unknown. This receptor was identified in an adult man with Graves' hyperthyroidism. Sequencing input: peripheral blood or thyroid tissue (not recorded which).

This CDR3 is CASSVDGTDTQYF. The CDR3 DNA reads TGTGCCAGCAGTGTCGATGGCACAGATACGCAGTATTTT. The chain has TRBV2 and TRBJ2-3; D is unclear. The CDR3 covers 13 residues. Trimming stripped 4 bases from V and 1 base from J, with 6 bases between. Germline CDR1 reads SNHLY; CDR2 reads FYNNEI.